The 9 T cell receptor beta chains below come from one sample, sequenced in a study of shared clonotypes between healthy human individuals. Sequencing was performed with immunoSEQ multiplex PCR; in TCRdb, only in-frame clones are kept and a portion is missing. The repertoire includes approximately 720,000 clones, 72% of them detected once, and about 2% sits in the top ten. The source material was memory CD4+ T cells sorted from blood. Subset meaning: CD45RA-negative fraction. All receptors come from a woman aged 25 to 39 in good health.

A word on this clone: Other DNA sequences in the sample encode the same CDR3. The gene calls are TRBV10-1 and TRBJ2-1; D is undetermined. The CDR3 has 13 residues. V was trimmed by 2 bases and J by 5 bases, leaving 7 bases between them. Germline V gives CDR1 WNHNN, CDR2 SYGVQD (reference sequence). CDR3 region: CASSEGWDNEQFF. In DNA form, the CDR3 reads TGCGCCAGCAGTGAGGGTTGGGACAATGAGCAGTTCTTC.

This clone came up a few times. At the DNA level, this CDR3 is encoded by other sequences in the same sample as well. The chain uses TRBV7-2 and TRBJ1-4; D call uncertain. With 2 bases removed from V and 2 bases from J, the gap between germline ends came to 6 bases. CDR3 length equals 14 residues. The germline CDR1 and CDR2 sequences are SGHTA and FQGNSA. CDR3 loop: CASSLRRTNEKLFF. DNA of the CDR3: TGTGCCAGCAGCTTAAGGAGGACTAATGAAAAACTGTTTTTT.

The chain recombines TRBV6-5 with TRBJ2-5; 7 positions match TRBD2. Germline assignment: CDR1 MNHEY and CDR2 SVGAGI. The CDR3 spans 15 residues. After removal of 0 bases from V and 3 bases from J, the junction contained 4 bases not matched to a gene. CDR3 sequence (DNA): TGTGCCAGCAGTTACTCTGCGCTAGCGGAAGAGACCCAGTACTTC. The encoded protein is CASSYSALAEETQYF.

The rearrangement links TRBV6-1 to TRBJ2-1; 7 nucleotides align to TRBD2. The CDR3 length is 15 residues. From germline, CDR1 is MNHNS and CDR2 SASEGT. The J segment lost 1 base and the V segment lost 6 bases, leaving 6 bases of the junction unmatched. The CDR3 protein is CASRRSGTSYNEQFF. CDR3 nucleotides: TGTGCCAGCAGGAGGAGCGGGACTTCCTACAATGAGCAGTTCTTC.

This chain links TRBV5-1 with TRBJ2-2; D uncertain. The V end lost 1 base, the J end lost 3 bases, and 7 bases lay between the germline ends. CDR1 SGHRS and CDR2 YFSETQ come from the germline V gene. This CDR3 has 14 amino acids. Written as DNA, the CDR3 is TGCGCCAGCAGCTTGTTTTCGGACACCGGGGAGCTGTTTTTT. Residues: CASSLFSDTGELFF.

The rearrangement joins TRBV19 to TRBJ2-1, with D hard to call. Germline lookup yields CDR1 LNHDA and CDR2 SQIVND (reference sequence). V was clipped by 3 bases and J by 2 bases, with 11 bases between them. There are 15 residues in the CDR3. The CDR3 loop reads CASSILDPPYNEQFF. The CDR3 DNA reads TGTGCCAGTAGTATTTTAGATCCACCCTACAATGAGCAGTTCTTC.

The chain carries TRBV7-2 and TRBJ1-5; no reliable D call. The germline V gene encodes CDR1 SGHTA and CDR2 FQGNSA. Trimming took 6 bases from V and 7 from J, leaving 16 bases between them. The CDR3 is 14 residues long. CDR3 nucleotide sequence: TGTGCCAGCAGTCATGATAACGTAGGACAGCCCCAGCATTTT. Translated: CASSHDNVGQPQHF.

DNA for the CDR3: TGTGCCAGTAGTATAAGCGACCTGTTCGATGAGCAGTTCTTC. Its translation is CASSISDLFDEQFF. This rearrangement joins TRBV19 to TRBJ2-1, with no clear D. From germline, CDR1 is LNHDA and CDR2 SQIVND (reference sequence). The V end lost 2 bases, the J end lost 8 bases, and 13 bases lay between the germline ends. This CDR3 is built from 14 residues.

This chain uses TRBV2 with TRBJ2-4; 7 nucleotides agree with TRBD2. Germline trimming cut 1 base from V and 2 bases from J; bases unmatched to any gene: 2. This CDR3 is built from 15 residues. The germline V gene has CDR1 SNHLY and CDR2 FYNNEI. CDR3 coding DNA: TGTGCCAGCAGTGAAGAGCGGGGAACCAAAAACATTCAGTACTTC. This codes for CASSEERGTKNIQYF. The full variable domain, completed using reference TRBV2 and TRBJ2-4, is EPEVTQTPSHQVTQMGQEVILRCVPISNHLYFYWYRQILGQKVEFLVSFYNNEISEKSEIFDDQFSVERPDGSNFTLKIRSTKLEDSAMYFCASSEERGTKNIQYFGAGTRLSVL.